These T cell receptor beta chains were read from a single sample in a study of T cell responses to AZD1222 COVID-19 vaccine. Assay: immunoSEQ multiplex PCR; the TCRdb copy retains only in-frame clones and omits some. This sample carries 190,000 or so clones, about 89% of them seen once, and the ten largest clones take 3% to 3.5%. This sample comprised peripheral blood, obtained 28 days after the second AZD1222 dose. The receptor source for this set is an adult who received the AZD1222 COVID-19 vaccine. Both conserved end residues are part of each CDR3. The D gene is left open where the match is weak. Part of the rows lack a size; the others show once, few, many or a class for expanded clones.

d_call	clone_size	v_call	j_call	cdr3_aa	cdr3_nt
TRBD1	.	TRBV20-1	TRBJ1-3	CSASRQGSGNTIYF	TGCAGTGCTAGTCGACAGGGGTCCGGAAACACCATATATTTT
TRBD1	.	TRBV19	TRBJ1-1	CASSGVHRGLSEAFF	TGTGCCAGTAGTGGGGTGCACAGGGGGTTATCTGAAGCTTTCTTT
.	.	TRBV18	TRBJ2-1	CASSPLWQTGSEQFF	.
TRBD1	.	TRBV7-9	TRBJ2-1	CASSLAGLRDREYNEQFF	TGTGCCAGCAGCTTAGCCGGCCTCCGGGACAGGGAATACAATGAGCAGTTCTTC
TRBD2	few	TRBV6-5	TRBJ2-1	CASTLAGGLYNEQFF	TGTGCCAGCACCCTAGCGGGAGGTCTCTACAATGAGCAGTTCTTC
.	.	TRBV20-1	TRBJ2-7	CSASKDGPAYEQYF	TGCAGTGCTAGTAAGGACGGTCCAGCCTACGAGCAGTACTTC
.	.	TRBV10-3	TRBJ1-1	CAISRGGEAFF	TGTGCCATCAGTCGAGGGGGTGAAGCTTTCTTT
.	.	TRBV29-1	TRBJ1-2	CSVGGSTNYGYTF	TGCAGCGTTGGTGGATCAACCAACTATGGCTACACCTTC
TRBD2	.	TRBV27	TRBJ2-1	CASNISGGQFF	TGTGCCAGCAATATCAGCGGGGGGCAGTTCTTC
.	.	TRBV19	TRBJ2-1	CASSILSGPPSNEQFF	TGTGCCAGTAGTATCCTCAGCGGACCCCCTAGTAATGAGCAGTTCTTC
TRBD1	.	TRBV6-5	TRBJ1-1	CASRKGRQGPTEAFF	TGTGCCAGCAGGAAGGGAAGACAGGGTCCCACTGAAGCTTTCTTT
TRBD1	.	TRBV5-5	TRBJ2-3	CASSLLQGAGTDTQYF	TGTGCCAGCAGCCTTCTTCAGGGGGCAGGGACAGATACGCAGTATTTT
.	.	TRBV5-1	TRBJ2-7	CASSLVWDGSSYEQYF	TGCGCCAGCAGCTTGGTTTGGGACGGATCATCCTACGAGCAGTACTTC
TRBD1	.	TRBV5-1	TRBJ1-1	CASSLLYSGTGGGTEAFF	TGCGCCAGCAGCTTGTTGTACTCCGGGACAGGGGGCGGGACTGAAGCTTTCTTT
.	.	TRBV25-1	TRBJ1-2	CASSRPGFRVGGYTF	TGTGCCAGCAGTCGCCCCGGGTTCCGAGTGGGTGGCTACACCTTC
.	.	TRBV7-6	TRBJ1-5	CASSLGRSLNQPQHF	TGTGCCAGCAGCTTAGGCAGGTCCCTCAATCAGCCCCAGCATTTT
.	.	TRBV18	TRBJ1-1	CASSSDRNTEAFF	TGTGCCAGCTCATCGGACAGAAACACTGAAGCTTTCTTT
TRBD1	.	TRBV18	TRBJ1-2	CASSPTTGINYGYTF	TGTGCCAGCTCACCGACGACAGGGATTAACTATGGCTACACCTTC
.	.	TRBV5-8	TRBJ1-5	CASSSSWGSNQPQHF	TGTGCCAGCAGCTCCTCATGGGGTAGCAATCAGCCCCAGCATTTT
TRBD2	.	TRBV7-9	TRBJ2-3	CASSLLGRETSDTQYF	TGTGCCAGCAGCTTATTAGGGCGGGAGACCTCAGATACGCAGTATTTT
TRBD1	.	TRBV11-2	TRBJ1-2	CASSRDRGQDYGYTF	TGTGCCAGCAGCCGGGACAGGGGGCAAGACTATGGCTACACCTTC
.	.	TRBV7-6	TRBJ2-7	CASSPSTGSGYEQYF	TGTGCCAGCAGCCCCTCAACAGGGTCCGGGTACGAGCAGTACTTC
.	.	TRBV7-2	TRBJ2-3	CASSFPGLPGKVTQYF	TGTGCCAGCAGCTTTCCAGGGCTTCCTGGCAAGGTTACGCAGTATTTT
TRBD2	.	TRBV11-1	TRBJ2-1	CASSRTSGSYNEQFF	TGTGCCAGCAGTCGTACTAGCGGGAGCTACAATGAGCAGTTCTTC
TRBD1	.	TRBV30	TRBJ1-5	CAWSVRGQGLGQPQHF	TGTGCCTGGAGTGTACGGGGACAGGGTTTGGGTCAGCCCCAGCATTTT
.	few	TRBV4-1	TRBJ2-7	CASSQSYEQYF	TGCGCCAGCAGCCAGAGCTACGAGCAGTACTTC
.	.	TRBV10-2	TRBJ2-5	CASRDGPQETQYF	TGCGCCAGCAGGGACGGGCCCCAAGAGACCCAGTACTTC
.	.	TRBV2	TRBJ1-3	CASSDSGRSGNTIYF	TGTGCCAGCAGTGACTCCGGTCGCTCTGGAAACACCATATATTTT
.	few	TRBV30	TRBJ2-1	CAWLSYNEQFF	TGTGCCTGGCTCTCCTACAATGAGCAGTTCTTC
.	few	TRBV28	TRBJ2-5	CASSPETTRETQYF	TGTGCCAGCAGTCCCGAAACCACCCGGGAGACCCAGTACTTC
.	.	TRBV28	TRBJ1-1	CASSRRAGDTEAFF	TGTGCCAGCAGTCGCCGAGCGGGGGACACTGAAGCTTTCTTT
TRBD1	.	TRBV27	TRBJ2-7	CASSSPGTGTYEQYF	TGTGCCAGCAGTTCCCCCGGGACAGGGACCTACGAGCAGTACTTC
.	.	TRBV3-1/TRBV3-2	TRBJ2-7	CASSQDSSSFYEQYF	TGTGCCAGCAGCCAAGATTCCTCCAGCTTCTACGAGCAGTACTTC
.	.	TRBV6-1	TRBJ1-2	CASSEGGNGDGYTF	TGTGCCAGCAGTGAAGGTGGTAATGGGGATGGCTACACCTTC
TRBD1	.	TRBV5-4	TRBJ1-6	CASSGKQGAWDSPLHF	TGTGCCAGCAGCGGAAAACAGGGGGCTTGGGATTCACCCCTCCACTTT
TRBD1	once	TRBV7-2	TRBJ2-1	CASSLGGTGGNEQFF	TGTGCCAGCAGCTTAGGGGGGACAGGGGGCAATGAGCAGTTCTTC
.	.	TRBV27	TRBJ2-6	CASSFFVTGANVLTF	TGTGCCAGCAGTTTCTTTGTAACTGGGGCCAACGTCCTGACTTTC
TRBD1	.	TRBV7-9	TRBJ2-1	CASSPRTGGRYNEQFF	TGTGCCAGCAGCCCCCGGACAGGGGGCCGCTACAATGAGCAGTTCTTC
TRBD2	.	TRBV5-1	TRBJ2-3	CASSLGTSGPTDTQYF	TGCGCCAGCAGCTTGGGTACTAGCGGACCCACAGATACGCAGTATTTT
.	.	TRBV5-4	TRBJ1-5	CASSPGTGPNQPQHF	TGTGCCAGCAGCCCGGGCACGGGCCCCAATCAGCCCCAGCATTTT
TRBD2	.	TRBV18	TRBJ2-1	CASCPTSGFYNEQFF	TGTGCCAGCTGCCCGACTAGCGGGTTTTACAATGAGCAGTTCTTC
.	.	TRBV5-1	TRBJ1-2	CASSLLGVRGGYTF	TGCGCCAGCAGCCTATTGGGTGTCCGAGGGGGCTACACCTTC
.	.	TRBV3-1/TRBV3-2	TRBJ2-6	CASSPGANVLTF	TGTGCCAGCAGTCCCGGGGCCAACGTCCTGACTTTC
TRBD1	.	TRBV2	TRBJ1-1	CASSEATTGRAFF	TGTGCCAGCAGTGAAGCGACGACAGGGCGAGCTTTCTTT
.	few	TRBV11-2	TRBJ2-1	CASSSLLEQFF	TGTGCCAGCAGCTCCTTATTAGAGCAGTTCTTC
.	few	TRBV19	TRBJ2-7	CASSPSFYHEQYF	TGTGCCAGTTCTCCGAGTTTTTACCACGAGCAGTACTTC
TRBD2	.	TRBV9	TRBJ2-7	CASSVDLAGGYEQYF	TGTGCCAGCAGCGTAGACCTAGCGGGTGGCTACGAGCAGTACTTC
TRBD1	.	TRBV27	TRBJ1-6	CASTAWGQKNSPLHF	TGTGCCAGCACAGCTTGGGGACAGAAAAATTCACCCCTCCACTTT
.	.	TRBV24-1	TRBJ1-2	CATSEAGEDGYTF	TGTGCCACCAGTGAGGCAGGGGAGGATGGCTACACCTTC
.	once	TRBV2	TRBJ2-5	CASSEFPAGTQETQYF	TGTGCCAGCAGTGAATTCCCCGCGGGGACCCAAGAGACCCAGTACTTC
TRBD1	.	TRBV6-6	TRBJ2-1	CASRAGTGIVNEQFF	TGTGCCAGCAGGGCCGGGACAGGGATTGTCAATGAGCAGTTCTTC
TRBD1	.	TRBV3-1/TRBV3-2	TRBJ1-2	CASSPTGDEGGYTF	TGTGCCAGCAGCCCAACAGGGGATGAAGGCGGCTACACCTTC
TRBD1	.	TRBV7-2	TRBJ1-3	CASSLRTGRTNTIYF	TGTGCCAGCAGCTTGAGGACAGGGCGAACAAACACCATATATTTT
TRBD2	.	TRBV28	TRBJ2-1	CASRSGSGRIDNEQFF	TGTGCCAGCAGGTCCGGTAGCGGGAGGATCGACAATGAGCAGTTCTTC
TRBD2	.	TRBV6-5	TRBJ2-3	CASNGGRARDTQYF	TGTGCCAGCAATGGCGGGAGGGCCAGAGATACGCAGTATTTT